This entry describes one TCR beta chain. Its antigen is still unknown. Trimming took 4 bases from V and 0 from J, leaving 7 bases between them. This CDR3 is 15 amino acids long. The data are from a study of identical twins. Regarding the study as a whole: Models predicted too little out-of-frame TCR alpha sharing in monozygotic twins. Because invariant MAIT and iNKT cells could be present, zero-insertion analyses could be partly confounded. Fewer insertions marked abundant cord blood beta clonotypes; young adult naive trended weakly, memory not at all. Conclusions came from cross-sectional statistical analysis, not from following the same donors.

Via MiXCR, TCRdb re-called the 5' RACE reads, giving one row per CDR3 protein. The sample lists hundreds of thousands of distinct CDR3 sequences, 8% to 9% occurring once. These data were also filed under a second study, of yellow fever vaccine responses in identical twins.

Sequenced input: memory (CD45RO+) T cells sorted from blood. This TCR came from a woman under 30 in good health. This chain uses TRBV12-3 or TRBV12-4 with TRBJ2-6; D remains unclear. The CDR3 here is CASSYIFSGANVLTF. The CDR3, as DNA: TGTGCCAGCAGTTATATTTTCTCTGGGGCCAACGTCCTGACTTTC.